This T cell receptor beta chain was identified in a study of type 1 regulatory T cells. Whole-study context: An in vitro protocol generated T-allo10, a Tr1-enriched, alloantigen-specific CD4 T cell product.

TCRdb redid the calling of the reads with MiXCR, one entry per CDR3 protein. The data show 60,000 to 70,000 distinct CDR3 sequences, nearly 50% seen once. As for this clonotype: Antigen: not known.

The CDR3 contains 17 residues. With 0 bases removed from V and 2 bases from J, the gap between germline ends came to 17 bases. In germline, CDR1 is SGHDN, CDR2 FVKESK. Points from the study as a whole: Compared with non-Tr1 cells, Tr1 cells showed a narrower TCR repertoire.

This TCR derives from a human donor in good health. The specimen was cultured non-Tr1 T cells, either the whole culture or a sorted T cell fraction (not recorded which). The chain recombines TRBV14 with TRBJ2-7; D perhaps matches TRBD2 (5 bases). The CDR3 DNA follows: TGTGCCAGCAGCCAAGACGGTGGGAGACGGGGAGCCTACGAGCAGTACTTC. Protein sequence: CASSQDGGRRGAYEQYF.